This T cell receptor beta chain stems from a study of cytomegalovirus exposure and HLA in healthy donors. The CDR3 extends over 14 amino acids. Germline CDR1 KGHSH, CDR2 LQKENI. Trimming stripped 4 bases from V and 0 bases from J, with 10 bases between. Study results and limitations: Being productive about 87% or about 30% of the time was typical of most TCR beta V segments in an earlier analysis. Reports state that TCR beta sequences accurately predicted most subjects' HLA-A and HLA-B alleles.

PCR was performed using 60 Vbeta and 13 Jbeta primers. This table comes from immunoSEQ multiplex PCR, and its TCRdb copy is limited to in-frame clones, with some not included. Of roughly 70,000 clones listed, around 77% are singletons. This clone appeared a few times. Its cognate antigen is unknown. This sequence was found in a man aged 50-60 years in good health and CMV-seronegative. V and J are TRBV18 and TRBJ2-7; D is possibly TRBD1 (5 bases). The sequencing input was PBMCs. CDR3 sequence: CASSQGSSSYEQYF. CDR3 nucleotide sequence: TGTGCCAGCTCACAGGGGTCCAGCTCCTACGAGCAGTACTTC.